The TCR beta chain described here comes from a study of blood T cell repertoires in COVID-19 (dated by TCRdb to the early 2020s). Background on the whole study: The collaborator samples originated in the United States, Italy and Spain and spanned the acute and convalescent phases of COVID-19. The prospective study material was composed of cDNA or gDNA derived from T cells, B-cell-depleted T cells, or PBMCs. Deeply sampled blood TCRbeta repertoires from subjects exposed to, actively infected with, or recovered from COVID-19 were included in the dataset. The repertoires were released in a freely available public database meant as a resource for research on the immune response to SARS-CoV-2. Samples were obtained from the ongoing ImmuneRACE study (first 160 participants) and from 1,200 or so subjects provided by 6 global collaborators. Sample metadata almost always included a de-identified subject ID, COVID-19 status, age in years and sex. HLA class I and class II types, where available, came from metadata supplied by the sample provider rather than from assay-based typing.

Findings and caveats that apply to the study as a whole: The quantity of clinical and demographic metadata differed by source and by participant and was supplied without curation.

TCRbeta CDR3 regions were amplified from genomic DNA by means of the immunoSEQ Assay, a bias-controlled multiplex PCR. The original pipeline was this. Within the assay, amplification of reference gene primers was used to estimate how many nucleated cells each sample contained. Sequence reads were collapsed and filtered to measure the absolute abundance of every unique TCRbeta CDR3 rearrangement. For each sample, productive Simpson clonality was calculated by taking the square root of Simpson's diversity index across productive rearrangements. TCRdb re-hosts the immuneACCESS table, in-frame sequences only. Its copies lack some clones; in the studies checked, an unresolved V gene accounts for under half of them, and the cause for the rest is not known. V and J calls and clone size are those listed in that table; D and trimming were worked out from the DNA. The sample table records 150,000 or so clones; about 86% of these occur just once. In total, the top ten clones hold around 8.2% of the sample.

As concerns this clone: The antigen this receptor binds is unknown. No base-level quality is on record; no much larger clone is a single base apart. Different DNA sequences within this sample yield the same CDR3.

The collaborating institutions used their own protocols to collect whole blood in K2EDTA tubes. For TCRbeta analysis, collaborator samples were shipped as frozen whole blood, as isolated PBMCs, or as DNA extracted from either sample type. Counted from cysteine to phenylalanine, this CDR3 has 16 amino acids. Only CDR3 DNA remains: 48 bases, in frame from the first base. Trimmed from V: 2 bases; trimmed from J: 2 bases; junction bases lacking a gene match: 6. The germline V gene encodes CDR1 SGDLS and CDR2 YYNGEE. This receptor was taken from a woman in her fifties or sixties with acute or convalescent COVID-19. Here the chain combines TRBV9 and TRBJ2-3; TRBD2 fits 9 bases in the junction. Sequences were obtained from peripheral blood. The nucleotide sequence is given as TGTGCCAGCAGCGTGAGCAGCGGGGGGTCCACAGATACGCAGTATTTT. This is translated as CASSVSSGGSTDTQYF.